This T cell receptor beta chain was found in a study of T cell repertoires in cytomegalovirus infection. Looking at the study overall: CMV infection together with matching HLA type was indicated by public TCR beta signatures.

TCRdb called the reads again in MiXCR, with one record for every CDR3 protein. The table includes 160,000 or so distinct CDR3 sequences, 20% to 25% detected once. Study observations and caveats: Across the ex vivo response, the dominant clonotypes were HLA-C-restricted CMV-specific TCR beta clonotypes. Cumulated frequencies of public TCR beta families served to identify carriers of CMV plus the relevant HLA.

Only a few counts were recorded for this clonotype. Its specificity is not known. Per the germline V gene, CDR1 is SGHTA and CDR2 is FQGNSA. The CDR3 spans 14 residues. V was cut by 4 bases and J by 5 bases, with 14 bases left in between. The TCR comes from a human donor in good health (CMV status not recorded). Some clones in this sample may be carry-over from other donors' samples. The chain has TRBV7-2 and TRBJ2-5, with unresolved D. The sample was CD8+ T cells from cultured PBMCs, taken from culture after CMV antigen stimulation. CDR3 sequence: CASSSDHSWETQYF. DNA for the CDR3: TGTGCCAGCAGCTCGGACCATTCCTGGGAGACCCAGTACTTC.